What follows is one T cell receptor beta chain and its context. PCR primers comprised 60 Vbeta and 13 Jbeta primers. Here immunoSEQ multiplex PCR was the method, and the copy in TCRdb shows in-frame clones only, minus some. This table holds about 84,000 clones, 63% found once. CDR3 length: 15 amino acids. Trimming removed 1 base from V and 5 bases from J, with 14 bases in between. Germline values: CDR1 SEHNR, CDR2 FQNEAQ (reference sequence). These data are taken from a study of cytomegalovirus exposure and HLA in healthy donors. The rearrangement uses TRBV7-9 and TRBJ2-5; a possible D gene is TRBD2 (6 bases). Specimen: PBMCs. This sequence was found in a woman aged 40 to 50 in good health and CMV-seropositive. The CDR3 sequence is CASSLGLGLWETQYF. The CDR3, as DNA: TGTGCCAGCAGCTTAGGACTAGGTCTGTGGGAGACCCAGTACTTC. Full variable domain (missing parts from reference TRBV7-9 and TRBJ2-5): DTGVSQNPRHKITKRGQNVTFRCDPISEHNRLYWYRQTLGQGPEFLTYFQNEAQLEKSRLLSDRFSAERPKGSFSTLEIQRTEQGDSAMYLCASSLGLGLWETQYFGPGTRLLVL.